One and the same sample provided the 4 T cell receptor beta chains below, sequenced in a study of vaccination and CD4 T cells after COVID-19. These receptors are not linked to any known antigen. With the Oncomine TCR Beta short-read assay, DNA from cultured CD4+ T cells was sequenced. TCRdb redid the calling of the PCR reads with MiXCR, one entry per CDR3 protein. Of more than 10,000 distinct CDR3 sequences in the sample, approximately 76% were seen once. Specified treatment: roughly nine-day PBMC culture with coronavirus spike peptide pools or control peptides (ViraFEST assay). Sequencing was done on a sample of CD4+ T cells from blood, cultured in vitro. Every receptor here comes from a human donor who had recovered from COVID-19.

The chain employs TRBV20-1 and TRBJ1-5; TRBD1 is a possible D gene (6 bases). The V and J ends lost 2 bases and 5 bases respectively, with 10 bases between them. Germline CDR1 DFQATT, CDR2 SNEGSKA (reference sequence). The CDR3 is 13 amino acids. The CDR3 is CSARLAGDQPQHF. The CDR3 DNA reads TGCAGTGCTAGATTGGCAGGGGATCAGCCCCAGCATTTT.

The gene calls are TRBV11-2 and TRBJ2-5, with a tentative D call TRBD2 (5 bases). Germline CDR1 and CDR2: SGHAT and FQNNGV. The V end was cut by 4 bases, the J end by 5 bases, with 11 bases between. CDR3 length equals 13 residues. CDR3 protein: CASSSARGETQYF. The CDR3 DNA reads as TGTGCCAGCAGCTCGGCCCGAGGGGAGACCCAGTACTTC.

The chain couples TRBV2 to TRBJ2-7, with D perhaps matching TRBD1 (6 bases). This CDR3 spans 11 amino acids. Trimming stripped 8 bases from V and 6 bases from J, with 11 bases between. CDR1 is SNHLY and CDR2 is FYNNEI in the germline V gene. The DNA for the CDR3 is TGTGCCAGCGCAGGGGTTGGCGAGCAGTACTTC. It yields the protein CASAGVGEQYF.

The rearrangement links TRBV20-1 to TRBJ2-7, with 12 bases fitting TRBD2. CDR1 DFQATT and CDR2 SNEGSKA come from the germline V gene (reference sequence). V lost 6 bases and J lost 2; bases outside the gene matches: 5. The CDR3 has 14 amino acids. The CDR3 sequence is CSASSSGRAYEQYF. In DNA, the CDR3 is TGCAGTGCATCATCTAGCGGGAGGGCCTACGAGCAGTACTTC.